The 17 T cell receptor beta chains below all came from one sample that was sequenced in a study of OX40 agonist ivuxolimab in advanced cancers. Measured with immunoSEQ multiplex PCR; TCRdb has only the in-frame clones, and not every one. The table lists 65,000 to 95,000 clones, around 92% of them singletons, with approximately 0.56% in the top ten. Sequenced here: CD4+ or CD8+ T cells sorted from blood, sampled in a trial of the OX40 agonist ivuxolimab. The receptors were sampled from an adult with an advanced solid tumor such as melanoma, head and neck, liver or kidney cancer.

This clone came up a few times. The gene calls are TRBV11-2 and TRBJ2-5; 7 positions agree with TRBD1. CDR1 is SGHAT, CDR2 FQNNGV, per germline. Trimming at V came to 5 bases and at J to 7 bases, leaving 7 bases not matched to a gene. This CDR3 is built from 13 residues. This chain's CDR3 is CASSAGTAATQYF. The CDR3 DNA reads TGTGCCAGCAGCGCCGGGACAGCGGCGACCCAGTACTTC.

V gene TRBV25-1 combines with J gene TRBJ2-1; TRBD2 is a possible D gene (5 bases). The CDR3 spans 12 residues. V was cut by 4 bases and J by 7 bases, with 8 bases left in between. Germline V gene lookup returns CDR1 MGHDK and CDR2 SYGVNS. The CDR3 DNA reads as TGTGCCAGCAGTGGAGGGATTAATGAGCAGTTCTTC. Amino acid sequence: CASSGGINEQFF.

The DNA for the CDR3 is TGTGCCAGCAGCCAGGGGGGCAGCATCTCTGGAAACACCATATATTTT. Protein sequence: CASSQGGSISGNTIYF. The chain is built from TRBV5-4 and TRBJ1-3; 7 bases align to TRBD1. CDR1 and CDR2 (germline): SGHNT, YYREEE (reference sequence). Trimming at V came to 4 bases and at J to 0 bases, leaving 7 bases not matched to a gene. This CDR3 comprises 16 residues.

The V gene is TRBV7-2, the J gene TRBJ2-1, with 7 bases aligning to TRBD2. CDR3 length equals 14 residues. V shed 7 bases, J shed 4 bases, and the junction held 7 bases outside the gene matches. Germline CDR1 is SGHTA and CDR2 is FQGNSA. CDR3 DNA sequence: TGTGCCAGCACCCCCGGCGGGAGTTACAATGAGCAGTTCTTC. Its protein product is CASTPGGSYNEQFF.

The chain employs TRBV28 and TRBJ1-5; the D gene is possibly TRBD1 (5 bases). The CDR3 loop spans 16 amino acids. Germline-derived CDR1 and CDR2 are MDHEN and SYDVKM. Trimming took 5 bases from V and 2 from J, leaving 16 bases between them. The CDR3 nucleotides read TGTGCCAGCAGTCTTGGGGCCTCATCGCGCAATCAGCCCCAGCATTTT. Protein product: CASSLGASSRNQPQHF.

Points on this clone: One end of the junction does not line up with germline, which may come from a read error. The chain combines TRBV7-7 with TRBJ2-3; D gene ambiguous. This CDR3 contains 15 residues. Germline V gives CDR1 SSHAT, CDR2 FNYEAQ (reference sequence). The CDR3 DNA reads TGTGCTAGCAGCCCACGGAGTCGAAGCACAGATACGCAGTATTTT. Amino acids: CASSPRSRSTDTQYF.

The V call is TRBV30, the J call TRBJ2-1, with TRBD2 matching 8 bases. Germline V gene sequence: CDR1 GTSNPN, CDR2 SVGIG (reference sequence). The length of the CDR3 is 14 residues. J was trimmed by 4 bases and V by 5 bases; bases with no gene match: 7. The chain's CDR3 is CAWEPGLGYNEQFF. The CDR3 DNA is TGTGCCTGGGAACCGGGACTAGGGTACAATGAGCAGTTCTTC.

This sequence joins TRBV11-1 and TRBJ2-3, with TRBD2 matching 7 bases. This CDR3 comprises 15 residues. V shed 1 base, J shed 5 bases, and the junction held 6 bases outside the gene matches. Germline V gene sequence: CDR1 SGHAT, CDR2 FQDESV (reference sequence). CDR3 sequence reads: CASSLGAGVGDTQYF. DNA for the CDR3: TGTGCCAGCAGCTTAGGGGCGGGAGTGGGAGATACGCAGTATTTT.

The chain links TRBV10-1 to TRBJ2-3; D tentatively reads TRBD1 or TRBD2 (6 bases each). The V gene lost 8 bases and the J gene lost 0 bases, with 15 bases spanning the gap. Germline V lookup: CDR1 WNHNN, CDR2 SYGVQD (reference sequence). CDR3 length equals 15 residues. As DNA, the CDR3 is TGCGCCAGCGAAAGGCGGGACATCAGCACAGATACGCAGTATTTT. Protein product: CASERRDISTDTQYF.

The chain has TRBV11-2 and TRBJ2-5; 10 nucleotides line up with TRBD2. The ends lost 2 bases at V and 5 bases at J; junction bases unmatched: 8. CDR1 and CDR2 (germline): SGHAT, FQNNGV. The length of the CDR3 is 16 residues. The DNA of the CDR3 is TGTGCCAGCAGCTTATTCCCAGCGGGAGGGGGGGAGACCCAGTACTTC. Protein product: CASSLFPAGGGETQYF. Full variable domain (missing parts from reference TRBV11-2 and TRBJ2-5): EAGVAQSPRYKIIEKRQSVAFWCNPISGHATLYWYQQILGQGPKLLIQFQNNGVVDDSQLPKDRFSAERLKGVDSTLKIQPAKLEDSAVYLCASSLFPAGGGETQYFGPGTRLLVL.

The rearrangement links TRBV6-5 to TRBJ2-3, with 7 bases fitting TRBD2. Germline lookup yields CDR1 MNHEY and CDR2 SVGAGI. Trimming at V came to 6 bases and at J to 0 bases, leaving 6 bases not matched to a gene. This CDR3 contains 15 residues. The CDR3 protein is CASSRAGLSTDTQYF. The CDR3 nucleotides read TGTGCCAGCAGCCGAGCGGGATTAAGCACAGATACGCAGTATTTT.

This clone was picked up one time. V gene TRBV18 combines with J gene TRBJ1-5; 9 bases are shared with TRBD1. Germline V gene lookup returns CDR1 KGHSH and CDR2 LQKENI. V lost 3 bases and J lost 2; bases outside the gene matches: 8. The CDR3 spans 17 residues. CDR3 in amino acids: CASSPGTGNWGNQPQHF. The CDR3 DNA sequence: TGTGCCAGCTCACCCGGGACAGGGAATTGGGGCAATCAGCCCCAGCATTTT.

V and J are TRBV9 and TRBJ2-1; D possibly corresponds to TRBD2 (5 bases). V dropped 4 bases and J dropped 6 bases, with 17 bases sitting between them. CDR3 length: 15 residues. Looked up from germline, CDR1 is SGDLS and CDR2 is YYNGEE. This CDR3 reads CASSPGVGVGNEQFF. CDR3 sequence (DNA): TGTGCCAGCAGCCCAGGAGTCGGGGTGGGCAATGAGCAGTTCTTC.

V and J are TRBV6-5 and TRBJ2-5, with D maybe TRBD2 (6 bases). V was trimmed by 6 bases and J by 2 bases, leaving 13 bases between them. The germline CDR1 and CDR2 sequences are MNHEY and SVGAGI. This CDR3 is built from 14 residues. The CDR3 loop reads CASSRPGLQETQYF. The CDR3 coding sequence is TGTGCCAGCAGCCGACCGGGACTTCAAGAGACCCAGTACTTC.

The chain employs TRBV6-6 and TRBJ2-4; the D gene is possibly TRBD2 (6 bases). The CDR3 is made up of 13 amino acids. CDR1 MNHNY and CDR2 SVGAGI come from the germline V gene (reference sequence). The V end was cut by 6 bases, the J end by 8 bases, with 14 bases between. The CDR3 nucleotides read TGTGCCAGCAGGGGGAGGAGGGTTGACATTCAGTACTTC. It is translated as CASRGRRVDIQYF.

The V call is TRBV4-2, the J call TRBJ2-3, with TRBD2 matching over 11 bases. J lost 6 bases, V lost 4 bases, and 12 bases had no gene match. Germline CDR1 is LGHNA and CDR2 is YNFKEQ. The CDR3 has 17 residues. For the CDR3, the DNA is TGTGCCAGCAGCCCTCGGACTAGCGGGTTTATGGGCGATACGCAGTATTTT. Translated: CASSPRTSGFMGDTQYF.

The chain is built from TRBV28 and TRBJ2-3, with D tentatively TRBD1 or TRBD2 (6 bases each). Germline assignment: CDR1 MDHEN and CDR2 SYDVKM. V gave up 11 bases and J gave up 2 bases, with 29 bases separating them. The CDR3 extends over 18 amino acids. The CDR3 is CASQGGWPRLSITDTQYF. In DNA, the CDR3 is TGTGCCTCTCAAGGGGGGTGGCCGCGGCTTTCTATCACAGATACGCAGTATTTT.